The clone carrying this TCR beta chain was detected ten times or more. The antigen is not known. TCRdb re-called the multiplex PCR reads with MiXCR, one entry per CDR3 protein. Found here are some 170,000 distinct CDR3 sequences, around 33% of them singletons; the top ten hold 3.8%. The data derive from a study of breast tumors, draining lymph nodes, adjacent tissues. Overall study results and limits: Tumor T cell lymph node origin was a supported hypothesis, not proven. Compared with basal-like, luminal-like tumors shared significantly more repertoire with nontumor tissue. Most tumor T cells seemingly derive from lymph node, then expand in tumor. Tumors had less TCR diversity than lymph nodes, more than nontumor tissue.

The lymph nodes were axillary draining lymph nodes from breast cancer patients. The sequencing sample was made of axillary lymph node tissue. This clonotype originated in a female donor with breast cancer. Some clones in this sample may be carry-over from other donors' samples.

The CDR3 sequence is CASSQAGVVADTQYF. CDR3 bases: TGTGCCAGCAGCCAAGCGGGAGTGGTAGCAGATACGCAGTATTTT. The chain recombines TRBV28 with TRBJ2-3; 8 bases line up with TRBD2. The J segment lost 4 bases and the V segment lost 6 bases, leaving 9 bases of the junction unmatched. CDR1 is MDHEN, CDR2 SYDVKM, per germline. This CDR3 is 15 amino acids long. The entire variable domain, with the rest obtained from reference TRBV28 and TRBJ2-3, is as follows: DVKVTQSSRYLVKRTGEKVFLECVQDMDHENMFWYRQDPGLGLRLIYFSYDVKMKEKGDIPEGYSVSREKKERFSLILESASTNQTSMYLCASSQAGVVADTQYFGPGTRLTVL.